This T cell receptor beta chain was identified during a study of early T cells in non-severe SARS-CoV-2 infection (dated by TCRdb to the early 2020s). For context, the study as a whole: Bulk RNA from unsorted whole blood was used for TCR sequencing, so alpha and beta chains could not be paired. What the study reported, not specific to this receptor: Matching against VDJdb was skewed toward anti-spike CD8 responses, likely underestimated virus-specific expansions, and missed private and CD4 specificities.

This was a case-control study nested in a cohort of healthcare workers in London, UK, who had nasopharyngeal swab PCR tests and blood samples taken every week. Between 23 and 31 March 2020, the week of the UK lockdown, healthcare workers were enrolled and then followed up weekly for as long as 16 weeks. Library prep was done by 5' RACE. The run used a NextSeq 500. To correct for sequencing error and PCR bias, the TCR library protocol tagged individual cDNA molecules with unique molecular identifiers. Both TCR alpha and beta chains were sequenced, and tight co-correlation was observed between alpha and beta sequence abundances in each sample. The paper's data handling went like this. Decombinator V4 was used to annotate TCR sequences for V gene, J gene and CDR3. Expanded TCRs were defined as changing significantly between any two time points under a Poisson model with p below 0.0001. Abundances of TCRs were expressed as counts per million after normalisation to the total number of TCRs sequenced in each sample. MAIT TCRs were defined by TRAV1-2 paired with TRAJ12, TRAJ20 or TRAJ33, and iNKT TCRs by TRAV10 paired with TRAJ18. A search of VDJdb, accessed on 1 November 2021, was run for TCRs annotated to CMV, EBV and SARS-CoV-2, with TCRs annotated for multiple antigens excluded. TCRdb cleaned the public reads at Q25 with fastp, built clones with MiXCR and kept in-frame beta chains. All rows with the same CDR3 protein become a single entry with the most common DNA and genes. TCRdb's processing, not the study's, gives the V and J calls here. The sample profile shows 45,000 to 55,000 distinct CDR3 sequences; roughly 6.5% of them were found once. The ten largest make up 2.8% of the sample.

The trim is 8 bases for V and 5 bases for J, with a gap of 24 bases between the germline ends. The germline V gene sets CDR1 to LGHNA and CDR2 to YSLEER. Its CDR3 holds 16 amino acids, cysteine through phenylalanine. The retained sequence is limited to the CDR3, 48 bases, with the frame set at the first base. Remarks on this clonotype: The clone's antigen remains unknown. It has no much larger one-base neighbor in the sample; base qualities were not kept.

In this chain, TRBV4-3 is recombined with TRBJ1-2; a tentative D match to TRBD1 spans 6 bases. The sample consisted of whole blood, taken at baseline. This clonotype originated in an adult who was a healthcare worker with PCR-confirmed SARS-CoV-2 infection or an uninfected control (not recorded which). The DNA sequence reads TGCGCCAGCCGAAGGGTTGTTGGGGGCGATGGGTATGGCTACACCTTC. Its translation reads: CASRRVVGGDGYGYTF.